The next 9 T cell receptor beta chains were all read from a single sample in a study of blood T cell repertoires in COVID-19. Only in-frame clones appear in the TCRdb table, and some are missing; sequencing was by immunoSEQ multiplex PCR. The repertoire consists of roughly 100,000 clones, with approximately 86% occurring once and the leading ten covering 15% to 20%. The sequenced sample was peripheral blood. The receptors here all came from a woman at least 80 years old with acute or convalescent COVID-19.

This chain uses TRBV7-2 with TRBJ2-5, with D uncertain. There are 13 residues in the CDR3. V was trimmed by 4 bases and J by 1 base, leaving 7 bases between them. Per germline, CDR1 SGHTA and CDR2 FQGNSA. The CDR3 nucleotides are TGTGCCAGCAGCTCTAGTGTCCAAGAGACCCAGTACTTC. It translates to CASSSSVQETQYF.

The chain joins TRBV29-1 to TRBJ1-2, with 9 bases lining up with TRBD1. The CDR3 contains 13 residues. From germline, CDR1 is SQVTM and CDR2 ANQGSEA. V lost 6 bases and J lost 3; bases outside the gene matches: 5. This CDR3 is CSVGQGRYYGYTF. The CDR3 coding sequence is TGCAGCGTGGGACAGGGCCGTTACTATGGCTACACCTTC.

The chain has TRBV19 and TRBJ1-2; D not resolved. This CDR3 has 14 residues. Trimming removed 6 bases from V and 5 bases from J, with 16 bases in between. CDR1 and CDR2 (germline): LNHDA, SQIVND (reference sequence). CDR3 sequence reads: CASSGEYLRYGYTF. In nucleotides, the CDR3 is TGTGCCAGTAGCGGGGAGTATCTAAGATATGGCTACACCTTC.

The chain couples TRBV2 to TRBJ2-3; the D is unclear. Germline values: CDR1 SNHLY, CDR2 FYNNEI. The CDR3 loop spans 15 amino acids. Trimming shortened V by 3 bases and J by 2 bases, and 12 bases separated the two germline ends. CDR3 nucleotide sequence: TGTGCCAGCAGTGAGGGCAGGTGGGTCACAGATACGCAGTATTTT. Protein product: CASSEGRWVTDTQYF.

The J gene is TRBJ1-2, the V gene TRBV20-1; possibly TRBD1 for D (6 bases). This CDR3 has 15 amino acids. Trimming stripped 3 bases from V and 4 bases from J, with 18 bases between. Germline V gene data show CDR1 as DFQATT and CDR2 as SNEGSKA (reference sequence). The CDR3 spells CSASLPEGGAYGYTF. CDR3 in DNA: TGCAGTGCTAGTCTACCCGAGGGGGGGGCCTATGGCTACACCTTC.

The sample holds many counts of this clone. This CDR3 is CASSTQGQPNEKLFF. In DNA form, the CDR3 reads TGTGCCAGCAGTACTCAGGGACAACCTAATGAAAAACTGTTTTTT. The chain has TRBV28 and TRBJ1-4; a weak D match, TRBD1 (6 bases). This CDR3 is built from 15 residues. The V gene's germline CDR1 is MDHEN and CDR2 SYDVKM. V lost 5 bases, J lost 3 bases, and 13 bases lay in between.

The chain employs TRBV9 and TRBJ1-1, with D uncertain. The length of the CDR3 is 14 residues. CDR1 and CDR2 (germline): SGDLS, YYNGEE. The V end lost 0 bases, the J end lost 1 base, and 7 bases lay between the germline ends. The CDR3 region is CASSVASWNTEAFF. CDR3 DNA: TGTGCCAGCAGCGTAGCCTCGTGGAACACTGAAGCTTTCTTT. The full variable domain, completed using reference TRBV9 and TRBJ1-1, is DSGVTQTPKHLITATGQRVTLRCSPRSGDLSVYWYQQSLDQGLQFLIQYYNGEERAKGNILERFSAQQFPDLHSELNLSSLELGDSALYFCASSVASWNTEAFFGQGTRLTVV.

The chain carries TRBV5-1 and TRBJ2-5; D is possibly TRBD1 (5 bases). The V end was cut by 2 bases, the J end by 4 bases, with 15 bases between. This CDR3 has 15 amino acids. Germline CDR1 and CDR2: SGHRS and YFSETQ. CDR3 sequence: CASSFSAGKAETQYF. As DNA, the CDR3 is TGCGCCAGCAGCTTTTCGGCAGGGAAAGCAGAGACCCAGTACTTC.

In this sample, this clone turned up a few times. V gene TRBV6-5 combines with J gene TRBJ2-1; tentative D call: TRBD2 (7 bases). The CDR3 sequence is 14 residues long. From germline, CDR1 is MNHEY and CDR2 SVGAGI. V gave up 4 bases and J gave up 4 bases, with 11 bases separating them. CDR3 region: CASSSGGAYNEQFF. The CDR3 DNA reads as TGTGCCAGCAGTTCGGGGGGCGCGTACAATGAGCAGTTCTTC.